The following is a TCR beta chain sequence with its context. This clonotype was observed a few times. The antigen it recognizes is unknown. Base-call qualities are not available, and no considerably larger clone is one nucleotide away. The donors were roughly 40 Caucasian individuals from Russia, aged 6 to 90 years, who were systemically healthy. Each donor gave roughly 11 milliliters of peripheral blood, drawn into EDTA-treated Vacutainer tubes. Ficoll-Paque density-gradient centrifugation was used to isolate PBMCs, with at least 7 million obtained per sample. Trizol reagent was used to extract total RNA from the PBMCs, yielding at least 5.5 micrograms per sample. The percentages of naive CD45RAhigh/CD27high T cells were determined by flow cytometry on a PBMC aliquot from every donor. Receptors were amplified or captured by 5' RACE. The sequencing machine was an Illumina HiSeq 2500. The second PCR ran for about 6 to 12 cycles and used a J-beta primer mix along with a sample-barcoded 5' primer. A template-switch 5' adaptor carrying 12 random nucleotides introduced a unique molecular identifier onto each TCR beta cDNA molecule. Each sample yielded at least 3 million CDR3-containing paired-end reads. All of the RNA was converted into first-strand cDNA using the Mint cDNA synthesis kit, with a TRBC-specific oligonucleotide serving as the primer. After uracil-DNA glycosylase treatment, a first 18-cycle PCR used universal primers M1SS and BC2_uni_R on all cDNA. In the original analysis: Normalization of each sample was performed by random selection of 1 million high-quality reads, each carrying a distinct molecular identifier. Instead of being binned into consensus sequences, reads that shared molecular identifiers were thrown out. MiTCR, set to a Q25 quality threshold and the strictest error-elimination algorithm, was used for CDR3 identification, clonotype clustering and error correction. Lower-bound total TCR beta diversity was estimated with a nonparametric unseen species model using Euler transformation. TCRdb redid the processing of the public reads, applying fastp at Q25 and MiXCR, and retained in-frame beta chains. Every CDR3 protein is listed once, alongside the most common genes and DNA of its rows. TCRdb's processing, not the authors', yielded these V and J calls. This sample is represented by around 650,000 distinct CDR3 sequences; around 41% of them were singletons. The top ten clonotypes cover approximately 29% of the sample.

The V end loses 7 bases and the J end loses 10 bases, and a stretch of 28 bases separates them. From the cysteine through the phenylalanine, the CDR3 covers 15 amino acids. The entry retains the CDR3 DNA only, 45 bases that are in frame from base 1. The germline V gene supplies CDR1 SQVTM and CDR2 ANQGSEA. This specimen belongs to a study of blood T cells in healthy people across ages (dated by TCRdb to between 2015 and 2016). With regard to the full study: In model experiments, template switching captured about one uniquely barcoded TCR beta cDNA molecule for every two T cells. The study analyzed two additional independent replicas of 1 million unique cDNA reads from the same blood draw for two donors, one aged 18 to 30 and one aged 80 or older. The donors were split into four age groups: young (average 16 years), middle-aged (39), aged (more than 55) and long-lived (roughly 77). Donors of different ages were randomly distributed across sequencing lanes to avoid experimental bias. To track age-related changes in TCR beta repertoire diversity, the study relied on deep sequencing normalized with unique cDNA molecular identifiers.

Overall results and qualifications from the work: Donor CMV infection status was unknown, potentially confounding age-related changes in expanded clonotypes. Compared with the aged group, more naive CD4+ T cells, fewer expanded clones and increased TCR diversity were shown by the long-lived group, suggesting age selection. Total diversity estimates from one million sequenced T cells were considered lower bounds and underestimates. There was a strong correlation between observed TCR beta diversity and the percentage of naive T cells measured by flow cytometry. Conclusive comparison of naive and antigen-experienced compartments was prevented by the profiling of bulk unsorted PBMCs. Observed TCR beta diversity per million T cells fell roughly linearly with age, and a significant reduction was already apparent by age about 36.

Here the chain combines TRBV29-1 and TRBJ1-1; possibly the D gene is TRBD1, per 5 matching bases. The TCR originated in an older man in good health. Sequenced sample: blood. The DNA reads as follows: TGCAGCGCCGAACCCCCCGGACCCCCAGGGCGCGCAGCTTTCTTT. It encodes CSAEPPGPPGRAAFF. Reference TRBV29-1 and TRBJ1-1 proteins supply the regions before and after the CDR3; the full variable domain is: SAVISQKPSRDICQRGTSLTIQCQVDSQVTMMFWYRQQPGQSLTLIATANQGSEATYESGFVIDKFPISRPNLTFSTLTVSNMSPEDSSIYLCSAEPPGPPGRAAFFGQGTRLTVV.